This T cell receptor beta chain derives from a study of shared clonotypes between healthy human individuals. Findings and limits, study-wide: Estimated richness was generally greater in naive than memory subsets.

V shed 6 bases, J shed 11 bases, and the junction held 13 bases outside the gene matches. CDR1 and CDR2 (germline): SGHAT, FQNNGV. This CDR3 comprises 15 residues. A remark on this clone: Its antigen is currently unknown.

In replicate PCRs of sorted subsets, around 0.2 ug DNA, some 28,000 T cell genomes, was used. Data came from immunoSEQ multiplex PCR; TCRdb stores just in-frame clones and leaves some out. The table lists about 600,000 clones, approximately 97% of them singletons. The receptor's source is a woman aged 25 to 39 in good health. V is TRBV11-2 and J is TRBJ2-1; TRBD2 aligns across 10 bases. The sample consisted of naive CD4+ T cells sorted from blood. The subset: CD45RA+ positively selected. The CDR3 is CASRGTSGTFTKQFF. The CDR3 nucleotides are TGTGCCAGCAGGGGAACTAGCGGGACATTTACAAAGCAGTTCTTC.